Relative to its sample, the clone carrying this TCR beta chain is medium-sized. Its antigen remains unknown. The CDR3 sequence is 13 residues long. V gave up 4 bases and J gave up 4 bases, with 9 bases separating them. CDR1 is ENHRY, CDR2 SYGVKD, per germline. The data are from a study of molecular identifiers for immune sequencing clone quantification. Naive CD8 T cells were sorted as CD8+CD4-CCR7+CD45RA+. Bulk TCR library preparation followed previously described methods with listed TCR primers. From the PCR reads, TCRdb called clonotypes with MiXCR, one entry per CDR3 protein. The sample lists tens of thousands of distinct CDR3 sequences, approximately 25% occurring once. Findings of the study overall: Jurkat TCR RNA that was spiked in from one cell was reportedly detectable among roughly 1 million naive cells.

The chain carries TRBV10-3 and TRBJ2-3, with D unresolved. The sequencing sample was made of naive CD8+ T cells from blood, with Jurkat cell RNA spiked in. Subset denoted: FACS-sorted CD8+CD4-CCR7+CD45RA+ naive T cells. The receptor was isolated from a human donor in good health. Some libraries in this study had Jurkat cell RNA spiked in. The CDR3 sequence is CAISGEDSDTQYF. The CDR3 nucleotides are TGTGCCATCAGTGGAGAGGATTCAGATACGCAGTATTTT.